The T cell receptor (beta chain) under discussion was sequenced for a study of breast tumors, draining lymph nodes, adjacent tissues. Axillary draining lymph nodes of breast cancer patients supplied the node samples. TCRdb called the multiplex PCR reads again in MiXCR, with one record for every CDR3 protein. In the table there are 150,000 to 250,000 distinct CDR3 sequences, approximately 33% of which are singletons. Sequencing input: axillary lymph node tissue. The source is a female donor with breast cancer. Some clones in this sample may be carry-over from other donors' samples.

Here the CDR3 DNA reads TGTGCCAGCAGTGCCGGGACAGCCGAAACTAGCACAGATACGCAGTATTTT. It specifies CASSAGTAETSTDTQYF. The rearrangement links TRBV5-6 to TRBJ2-3; 7 bases match TRBD1. Unmatched junction bases numbered 12, after V lost 5 bases and J lost 0 bases. The CDR3 spans 17 residues. CDR1 and CDR2 (germline): SGHDT, YYEEEE.